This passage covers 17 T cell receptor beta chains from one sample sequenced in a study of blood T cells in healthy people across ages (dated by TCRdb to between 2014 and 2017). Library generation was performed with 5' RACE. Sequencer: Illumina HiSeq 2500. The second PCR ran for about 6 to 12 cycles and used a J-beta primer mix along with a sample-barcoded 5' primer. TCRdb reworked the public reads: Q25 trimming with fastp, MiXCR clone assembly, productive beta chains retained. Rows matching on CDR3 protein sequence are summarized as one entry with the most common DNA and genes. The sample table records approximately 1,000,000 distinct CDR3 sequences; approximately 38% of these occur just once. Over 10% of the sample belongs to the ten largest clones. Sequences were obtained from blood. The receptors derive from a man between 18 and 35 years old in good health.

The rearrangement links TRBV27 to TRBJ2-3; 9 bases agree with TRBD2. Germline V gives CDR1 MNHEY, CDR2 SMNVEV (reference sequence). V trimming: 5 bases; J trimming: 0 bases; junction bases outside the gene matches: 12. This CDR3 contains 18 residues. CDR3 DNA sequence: TGTGCCAGCAGTCTTAGCGGGGGAAGGTATACAAGCACAGATACGCAGTATTTT. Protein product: CASSLSGGRYTSTDTQYF.

This CDR3 reads CASSPAGRGRETQYF. CDR3 nucleotide sequence: TGTGCCAGCAGCCCCGCGGGCAGGGGGCGCGAGACCCAGTACTTC. This sequence joins TRBV3-1 and TRBJ2-5, with 8 bases lining up with TRBD1. V shed 4 bases and J 5 bases; nucleotides not matched to a gene: 9. The CDR3 length is 15 residues. Germline V gene sequence: CDR1 LGHDT, CDR2 YNNKEL (reference sequence).

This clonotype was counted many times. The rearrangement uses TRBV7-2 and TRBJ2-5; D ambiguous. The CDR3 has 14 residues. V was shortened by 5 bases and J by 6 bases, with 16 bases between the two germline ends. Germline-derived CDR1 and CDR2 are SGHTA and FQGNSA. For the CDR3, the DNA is TGTGCCAGCAGCCCCCTATGGCCCAAACAGACCCAGTACTTC. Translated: CASSPLWPKQTQYF.

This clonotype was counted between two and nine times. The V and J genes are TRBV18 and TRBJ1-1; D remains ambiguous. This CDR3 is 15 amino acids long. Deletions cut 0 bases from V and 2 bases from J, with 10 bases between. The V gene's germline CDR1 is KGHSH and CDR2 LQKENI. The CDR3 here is CASSPPSYTNTEAFF. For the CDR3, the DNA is TGTGCCAGCTCACCACCCAGTTACACAAACACTGAAGCTTTCTTT.

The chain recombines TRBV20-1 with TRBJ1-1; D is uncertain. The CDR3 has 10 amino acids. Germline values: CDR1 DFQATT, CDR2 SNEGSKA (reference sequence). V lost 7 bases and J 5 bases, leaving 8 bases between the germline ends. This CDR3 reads CSGLATEAFF. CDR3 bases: TGCAGTGGACTAGCGACTGAAGCTTTCTTT.

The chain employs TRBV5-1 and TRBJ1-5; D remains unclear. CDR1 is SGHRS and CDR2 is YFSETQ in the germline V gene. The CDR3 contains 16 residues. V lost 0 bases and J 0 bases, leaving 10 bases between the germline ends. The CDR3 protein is CASSLAPDDSNQPQHF. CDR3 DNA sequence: TGCGCCAGCAGCTTGGCCCCAGACGATAGCAATCAGCCCCAGCATTTT.

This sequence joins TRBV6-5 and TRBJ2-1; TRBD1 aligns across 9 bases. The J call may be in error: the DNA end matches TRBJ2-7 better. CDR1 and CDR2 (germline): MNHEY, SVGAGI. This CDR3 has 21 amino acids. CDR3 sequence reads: CASSYTNNRGPLSGLNNEQYF. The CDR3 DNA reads TGTGCCAGCAGTTACACAAACAACAGGGGGCCCCTATCTGGACTCAACAATGAGCAGTACTTC.

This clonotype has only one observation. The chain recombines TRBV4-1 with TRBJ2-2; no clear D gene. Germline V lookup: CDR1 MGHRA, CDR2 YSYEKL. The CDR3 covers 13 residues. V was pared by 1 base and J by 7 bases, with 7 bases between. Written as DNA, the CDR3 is TGCGCCAGCAGCCAAGTTTTGGGCGGGGAGCTGTTTTTT. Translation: CASSQVLGGELFF.

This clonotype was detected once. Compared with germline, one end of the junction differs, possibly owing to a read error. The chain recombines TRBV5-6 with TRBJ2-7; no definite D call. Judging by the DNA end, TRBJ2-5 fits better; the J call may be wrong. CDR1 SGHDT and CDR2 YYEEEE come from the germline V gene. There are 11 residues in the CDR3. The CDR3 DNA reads TGTGTCAGCAGCTTTAAAGAGACCCAGTACTTC. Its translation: CVSSFKETQYF.

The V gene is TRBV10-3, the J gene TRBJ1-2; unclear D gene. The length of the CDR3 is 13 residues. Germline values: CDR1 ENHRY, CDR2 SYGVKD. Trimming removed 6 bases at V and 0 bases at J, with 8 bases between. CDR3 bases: TGTGCCATCAGCCCCGGGCCTAACTATGGCTACACCTTC. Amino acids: CAISPGPNYGYTF.

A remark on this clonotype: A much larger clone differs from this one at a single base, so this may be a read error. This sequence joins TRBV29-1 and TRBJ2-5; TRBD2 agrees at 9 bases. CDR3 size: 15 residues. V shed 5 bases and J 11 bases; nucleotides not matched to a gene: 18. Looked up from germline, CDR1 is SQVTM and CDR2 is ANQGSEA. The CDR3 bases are TGCAGCGTTCCCCTAAGCGGGGGGACCTACAATGAGCAGTACTTC. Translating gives CSVPLSGGTYNEQYF.

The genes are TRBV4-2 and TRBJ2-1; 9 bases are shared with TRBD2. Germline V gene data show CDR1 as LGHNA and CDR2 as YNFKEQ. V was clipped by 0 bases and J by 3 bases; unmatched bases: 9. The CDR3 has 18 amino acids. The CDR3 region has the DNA TGTGCCAGCAGCCAAGAAGCTCTGAGCGGGGGGTACTACAATGAGCAGTTCTTC. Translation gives CASSQEALSGGYYNEQFF.

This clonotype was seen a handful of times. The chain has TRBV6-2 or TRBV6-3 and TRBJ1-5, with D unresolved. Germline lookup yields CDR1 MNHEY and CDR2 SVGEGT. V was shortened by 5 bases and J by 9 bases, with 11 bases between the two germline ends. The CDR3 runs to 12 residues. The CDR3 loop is CASSPGWWPQHF. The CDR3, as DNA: TGTGCCAGCAGTCCAGGTTGGTGGCCCCAGCATTTT.

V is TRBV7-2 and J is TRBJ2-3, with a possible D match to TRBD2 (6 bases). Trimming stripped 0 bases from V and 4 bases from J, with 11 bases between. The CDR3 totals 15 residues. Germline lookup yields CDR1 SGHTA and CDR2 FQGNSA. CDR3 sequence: CASSLAAAGPDTQYF. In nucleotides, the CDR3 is TGTGCCAGCAGCTTAGCAGCGGCGGGACCAGATACGCAGTATTTT.

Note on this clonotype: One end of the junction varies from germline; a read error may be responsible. The CDR3 bases are TGTGCCAGCAGTTTAGGCAGGGCAGTAAATGGGCAGTTCTTC. This sequence encodes CASSLGRAVNGQFF. The chain joins TRBV12-3 or TRBV12-4 to TRBJ2-1; D may be TRBD1 (5 bases). The CDR3 covers 14 residues.

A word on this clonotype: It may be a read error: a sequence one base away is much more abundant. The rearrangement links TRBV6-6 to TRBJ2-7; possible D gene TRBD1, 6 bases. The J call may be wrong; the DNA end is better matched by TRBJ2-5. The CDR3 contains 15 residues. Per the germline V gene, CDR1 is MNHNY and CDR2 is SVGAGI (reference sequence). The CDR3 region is CASSSVLELGGTQYF. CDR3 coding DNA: TGTGCCAGCAGTTCGGTGCTCGAATTAGGGGGGACCCAGTACTTC.

In DNA form, the CDR3 reads TGTGCCAGCAGCTCAGACACCGAACAGGGGTGGAAACTGTTTTTT. Translating it yields CASSSDTEQGWKLFF. The V call is TRBV7-9, the J call TRBJ1-4; 7 bases match TRBD1. V dropped 4 bases and J dropped 11; count of bases not matched to a gene: 13. Looked up from germline, CDR1 is SEHNR and CDR2 is FQNEAQ (reference sequence). This CDR3 spans 15 amino acids.